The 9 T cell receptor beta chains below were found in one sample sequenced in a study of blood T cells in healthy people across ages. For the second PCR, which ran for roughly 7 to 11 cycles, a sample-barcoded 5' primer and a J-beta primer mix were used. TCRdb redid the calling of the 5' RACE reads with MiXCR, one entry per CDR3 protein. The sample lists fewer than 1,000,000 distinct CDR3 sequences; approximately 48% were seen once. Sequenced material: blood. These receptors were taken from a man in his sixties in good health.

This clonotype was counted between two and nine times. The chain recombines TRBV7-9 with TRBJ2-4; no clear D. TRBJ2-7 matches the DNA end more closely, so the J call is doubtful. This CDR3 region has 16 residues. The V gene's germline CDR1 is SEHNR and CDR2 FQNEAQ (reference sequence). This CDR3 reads CASSLVVTPDSYEQYF. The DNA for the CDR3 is TGTGCCAGCAGCTTAGTTGTTACCCCAGACTCATACGAGCAGTACTTC.

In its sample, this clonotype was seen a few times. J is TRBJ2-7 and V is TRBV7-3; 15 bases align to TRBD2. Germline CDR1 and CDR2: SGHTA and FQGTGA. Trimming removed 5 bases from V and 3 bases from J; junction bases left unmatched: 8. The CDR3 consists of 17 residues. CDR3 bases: TGTGCCAGCAGCCCCCACGGGACTAGCGGGGGGTACTACGAGCAGTACTTC. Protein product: CASSPHGTSGGYYEQYF.

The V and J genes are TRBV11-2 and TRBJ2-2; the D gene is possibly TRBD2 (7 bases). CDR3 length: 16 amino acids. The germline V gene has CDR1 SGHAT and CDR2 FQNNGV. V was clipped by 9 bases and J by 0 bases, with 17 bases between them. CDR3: CASWDRGASNTGELFF. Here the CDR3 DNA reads TGTGCCAGTTGGGACCGGGGGGCTTCGAACACCGGGGAGCTGTTTTTT. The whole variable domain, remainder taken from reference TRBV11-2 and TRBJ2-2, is EAGVAQSPRYKIIEKRQSVAFWCNPISGHATLYWYQQILGQGPKLLIQFQNNGVVDDSQLPKDRFSAERLKGVDSTLKIQPAKLEDSAVYLCASWDRGASNTGELFFGEGSRLTVL.

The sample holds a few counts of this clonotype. The CDR3: CASSKDRDRGSPLHF. The CDR3, as DNA: TGTGCCAGCAGTAAAGACAGGGACAGAGGTTCACCCCTCCACTTT. The chain employs TRBV27 and TRBJ1-6; 7 positions match TRBD1. CDR3 size: 15 residues. The J segment lost 9 bases and the V segment lost 5 bases, leaving 10 bases of the junction unmatched. Germline lookup yields CDR1 MNHEY and CDR2 SMNVEV (reference sequence).

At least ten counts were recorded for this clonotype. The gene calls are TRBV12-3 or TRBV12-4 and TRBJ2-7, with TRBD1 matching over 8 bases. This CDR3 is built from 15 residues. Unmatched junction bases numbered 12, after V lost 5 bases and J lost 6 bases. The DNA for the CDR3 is TGTGCCAGCAGTGGTACAGGGGGAGGCCCCGGCGAGCAGTACTTC. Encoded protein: CASSGTGGGPGEQYF.

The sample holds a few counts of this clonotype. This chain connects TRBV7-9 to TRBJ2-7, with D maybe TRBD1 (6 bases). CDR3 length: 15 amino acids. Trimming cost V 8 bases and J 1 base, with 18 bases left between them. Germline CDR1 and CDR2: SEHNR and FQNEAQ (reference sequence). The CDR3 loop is CASGGVRTASYEQYF. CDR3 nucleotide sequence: TGTGCCAGCGGGGGAGTAAGGACAGCTTCCTACGAGCAGTACTTC.

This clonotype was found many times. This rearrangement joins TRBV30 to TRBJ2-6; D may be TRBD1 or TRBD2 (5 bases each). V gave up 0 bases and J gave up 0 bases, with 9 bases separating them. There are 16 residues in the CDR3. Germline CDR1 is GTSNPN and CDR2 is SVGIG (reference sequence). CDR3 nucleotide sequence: TGTGCCTGGAGTGTAACAGGAGGCTCTGGGGCCAACGTCCTGACTTTC. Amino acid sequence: CAWSVTGGSGANVLTF.

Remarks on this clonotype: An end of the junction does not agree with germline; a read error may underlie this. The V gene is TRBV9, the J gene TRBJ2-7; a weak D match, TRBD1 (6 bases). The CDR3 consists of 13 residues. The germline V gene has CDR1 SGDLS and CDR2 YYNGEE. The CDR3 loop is CAGSVETGREQYF. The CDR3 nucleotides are TGTGCCGGCAGCGTAGAAACAGGGCGCGAGCAGTACTTC.

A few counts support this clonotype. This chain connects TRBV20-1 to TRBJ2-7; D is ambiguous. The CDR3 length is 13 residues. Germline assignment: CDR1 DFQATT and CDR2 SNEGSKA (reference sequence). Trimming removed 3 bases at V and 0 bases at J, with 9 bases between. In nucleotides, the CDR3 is TGCAGTGCTAGCGGCAGTGACTCCTACGAGCAGTACTTC. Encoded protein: CSASGSDSYEQYF.